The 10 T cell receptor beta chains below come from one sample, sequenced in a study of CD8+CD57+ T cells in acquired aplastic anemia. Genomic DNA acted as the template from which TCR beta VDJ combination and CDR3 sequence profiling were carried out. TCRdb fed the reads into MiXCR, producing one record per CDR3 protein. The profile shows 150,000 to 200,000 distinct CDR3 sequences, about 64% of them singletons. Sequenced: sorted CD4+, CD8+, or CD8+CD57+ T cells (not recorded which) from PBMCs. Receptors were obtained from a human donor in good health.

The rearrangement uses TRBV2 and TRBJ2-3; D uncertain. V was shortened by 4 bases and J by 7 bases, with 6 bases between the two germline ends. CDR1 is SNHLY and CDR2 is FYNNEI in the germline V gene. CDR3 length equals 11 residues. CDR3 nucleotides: TGTGCCAGCAGTGCCGCGAATACGCAGTATTTT. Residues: CASSAANTQYF.

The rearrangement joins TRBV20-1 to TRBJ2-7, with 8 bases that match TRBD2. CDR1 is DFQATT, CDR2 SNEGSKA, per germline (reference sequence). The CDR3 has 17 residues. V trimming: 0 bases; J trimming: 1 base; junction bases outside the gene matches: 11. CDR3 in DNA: TGCAGTGCTAGAGATCTCGGGCATAGCGGGGATTCCTACGAGCAGTACTTC. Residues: CSARDLGHSGDSYEQYF.

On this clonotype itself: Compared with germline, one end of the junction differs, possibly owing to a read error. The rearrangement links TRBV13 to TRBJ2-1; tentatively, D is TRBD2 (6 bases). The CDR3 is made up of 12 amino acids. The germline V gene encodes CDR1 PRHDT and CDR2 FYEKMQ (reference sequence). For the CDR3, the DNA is TGTGCCAGCAGCGAGGACTACAATGAGCGGTTCTTC. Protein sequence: CASSEDYNERFF.

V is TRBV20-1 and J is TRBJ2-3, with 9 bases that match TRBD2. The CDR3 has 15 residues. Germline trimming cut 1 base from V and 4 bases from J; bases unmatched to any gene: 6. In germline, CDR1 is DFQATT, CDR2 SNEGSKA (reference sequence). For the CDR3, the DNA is TGCAGTGCTAGAGGGGCTAGCGGGACCCCAGATACGCAGTATTTT. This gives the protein CSARGASGTPDTQYF.

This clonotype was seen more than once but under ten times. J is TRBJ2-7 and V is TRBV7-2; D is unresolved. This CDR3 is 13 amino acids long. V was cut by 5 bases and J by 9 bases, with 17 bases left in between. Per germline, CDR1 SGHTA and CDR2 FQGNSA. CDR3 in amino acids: CASSPVTVGSQYF. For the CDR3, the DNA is TGTGCCAGCAGCCCAGTGACCGTTGGGTCGCAGTACTTC. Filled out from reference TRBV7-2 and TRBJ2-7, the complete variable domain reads GAGVSQSPSNKVTEKGKDVELRCDPISGHTALYWYRQSLGQGLEFLIYFQGNSAPDKSGLPSDRFSAERTGGSVSTLTIQRTQQEDSAVYLCASSPVTVGSQYFGPGTRLTVT.

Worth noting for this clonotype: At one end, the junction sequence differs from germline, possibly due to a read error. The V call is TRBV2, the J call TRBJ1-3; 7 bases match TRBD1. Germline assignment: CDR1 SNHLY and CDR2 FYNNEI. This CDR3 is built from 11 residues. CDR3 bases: TGTGCCAGCAGACCCGACAGGGACGGAGATTTT. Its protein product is CASRPDRDGDF.

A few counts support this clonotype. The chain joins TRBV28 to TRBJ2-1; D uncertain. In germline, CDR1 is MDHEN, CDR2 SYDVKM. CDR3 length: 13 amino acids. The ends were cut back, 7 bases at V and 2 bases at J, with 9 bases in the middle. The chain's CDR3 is CASISSAYNEQFF. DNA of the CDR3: TGTGCCAGCATCTCCTCGGCCTACAATGAGCAGTTCTTC.

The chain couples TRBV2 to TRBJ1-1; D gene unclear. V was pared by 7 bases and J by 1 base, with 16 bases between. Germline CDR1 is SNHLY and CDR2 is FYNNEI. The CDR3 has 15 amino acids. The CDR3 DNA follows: TGTGCCAGCACCAAAGGAGGGCAGACGAACACTGAAGCTTTCTTT. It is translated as CASTKGGQTNTEAFF.

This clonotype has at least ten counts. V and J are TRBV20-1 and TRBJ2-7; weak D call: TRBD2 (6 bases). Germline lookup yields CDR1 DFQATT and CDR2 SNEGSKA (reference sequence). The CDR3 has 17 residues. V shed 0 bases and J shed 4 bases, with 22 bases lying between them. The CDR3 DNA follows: TGCAGTGCTAGAGATTTGGGAAATAGCGGTTTCTGGTACGAGCAGTACTTC. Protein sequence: CSARDLGNSGFWYEQYF.

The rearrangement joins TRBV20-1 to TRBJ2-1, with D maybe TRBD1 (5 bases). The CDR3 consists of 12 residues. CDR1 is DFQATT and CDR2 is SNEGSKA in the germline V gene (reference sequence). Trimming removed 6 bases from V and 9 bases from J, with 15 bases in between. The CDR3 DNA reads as TGCAGTGCGAGAATGCAGGGCCTTGAGCAGTTCTTC. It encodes CSARMQGLEQFF.